Sequencing of this T cell receptor (beta chain) was carried out in a study of blood T cell repertoires in COVID-19. Overall study: Specimens from acute and convalescent COVID-19 originated in the United States, Italy and Spain.

Germline CDR1 MNHEY, CDR2 SVGAGI. The ends were cut back, 0 bases at V and 1 base at J, with 6 bases in the middle. This CDR3 has 14 amino acids. The sample holds a few counts of this clone. The sample holds other DNA sequences that translate to the same CDR3. In the authors' workflow: Nucleated cell counts were estimated from reference gene primer amplification. This table comes from immunoSEQ multiplex PCR, and its TCRdb copy is limited to in-frame clones, with some not included. V, J and clone size are taken as reported in that table, and D and trimming were inferred from the DNA itself. The table has fewer than 250,000 clones, roughly 80% seen once.

The chain joins TRBV6-5 to TRBJ1-1; a weak D match, TRBD1 (6 bases). This TCR was sampled from an elderly woman with COVID-19, enrolled during active disease. The sequencing input was peripheral blood. CDR3 sequence reads: CASSYSRGNTEAFF. CDR3 in DNA: TGTGCCAGCAGTTACTCCAGGGGGAACACTGAAGCTTTCTTT.